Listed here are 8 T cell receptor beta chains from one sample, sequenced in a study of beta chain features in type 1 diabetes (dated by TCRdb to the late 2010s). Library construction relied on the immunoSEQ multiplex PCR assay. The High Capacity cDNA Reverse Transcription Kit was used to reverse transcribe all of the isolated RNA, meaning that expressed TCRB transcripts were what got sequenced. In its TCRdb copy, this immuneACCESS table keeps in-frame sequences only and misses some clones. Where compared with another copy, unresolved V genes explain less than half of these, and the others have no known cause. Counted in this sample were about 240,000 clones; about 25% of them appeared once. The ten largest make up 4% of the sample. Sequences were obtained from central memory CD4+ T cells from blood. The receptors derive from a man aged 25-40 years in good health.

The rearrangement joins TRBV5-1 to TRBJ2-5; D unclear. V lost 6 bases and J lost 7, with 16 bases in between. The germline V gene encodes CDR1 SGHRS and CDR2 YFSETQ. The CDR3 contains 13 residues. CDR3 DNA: TGCGCCAGCACCAACCCGACCCTGGGGACCCAGTACTTC. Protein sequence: CASTNPTLGTQYF.

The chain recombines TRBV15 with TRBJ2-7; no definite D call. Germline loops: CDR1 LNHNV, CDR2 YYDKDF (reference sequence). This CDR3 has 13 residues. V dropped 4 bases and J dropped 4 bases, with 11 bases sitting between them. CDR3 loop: CATSTAQLYEQYF. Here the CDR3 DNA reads TGTGCCACCAGCACCGCCCAATTATACGAGCAGTACTTC.

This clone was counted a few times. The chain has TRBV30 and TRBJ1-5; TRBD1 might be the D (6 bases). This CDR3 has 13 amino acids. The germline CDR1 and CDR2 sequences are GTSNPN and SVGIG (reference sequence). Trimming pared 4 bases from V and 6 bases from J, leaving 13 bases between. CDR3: CAWKGGPGQPQHF. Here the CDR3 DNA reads TGTGCCTGGAAGGGGGGGCCAGGTCAGCCCCAGCATTTT.

The CDR3, as DNA: TGTGCCAGCAGCTTCAGGATCTTTGAGCAGTTCTTC. This sequence encodes CASSFRIFEQFF. The chain recombines TRBV5-8 with TRBJ2-1; D gene unclear. The CDR3 covers 12 residues. CDR1 and CDR2 from the germline V gene are SGHTS and YDEGEE. With 2 bases removed from V and 9 bases from J, the gap between germline ends came to 9 bases.

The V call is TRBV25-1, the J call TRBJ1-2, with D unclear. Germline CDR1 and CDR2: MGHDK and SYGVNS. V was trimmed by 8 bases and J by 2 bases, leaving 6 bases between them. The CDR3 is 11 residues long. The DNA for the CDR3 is TGTGCCAGCTCACGGAACTATGGCTACACCTTC. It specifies CASSRNYGYTF.

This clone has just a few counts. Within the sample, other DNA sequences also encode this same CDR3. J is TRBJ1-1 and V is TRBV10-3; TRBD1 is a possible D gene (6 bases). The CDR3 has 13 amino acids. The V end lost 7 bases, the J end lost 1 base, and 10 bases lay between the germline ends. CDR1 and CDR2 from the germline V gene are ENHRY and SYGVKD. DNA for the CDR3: TGTGCCATCACCCAGGGGCGGAACACTGAAGCTTTCTTT. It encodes CAITQGRNTEAFF.

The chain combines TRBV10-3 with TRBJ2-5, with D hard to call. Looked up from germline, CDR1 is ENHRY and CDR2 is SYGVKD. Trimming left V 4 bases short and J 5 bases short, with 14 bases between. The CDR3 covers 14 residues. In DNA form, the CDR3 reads TGTGCCATCAGTGCTAGATCAGGAAAGGAGACCCAGTACTTC. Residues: CAISARSGKETQYF.

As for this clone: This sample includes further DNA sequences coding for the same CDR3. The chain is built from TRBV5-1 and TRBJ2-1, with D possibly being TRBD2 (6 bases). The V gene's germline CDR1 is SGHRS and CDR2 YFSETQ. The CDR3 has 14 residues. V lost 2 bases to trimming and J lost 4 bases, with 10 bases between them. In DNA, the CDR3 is TGCGCCAGCAGCTTTGACGGAGGGTACAATGAGCAGTTCTTC. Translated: CASSFDGGYNEQFF. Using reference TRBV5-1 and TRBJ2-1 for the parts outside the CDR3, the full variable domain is KAGVTQTPRYLIKTRGQQVTLSCSPISGHRSVSWYQQTPGQGLQFLFEYFSETQRNKGNFPGRFSGRQFSNSRSEMNVSTLELGDSALYLCASSFDGGYNEQFFGPGTRLTVL.